This T cell receptor (beta chain) was observed in a study of shared clonotypes between healthy human individuals. For the study at large: Three plates each covered CD4 naive and memory; CD8 naive two, CD8 memory one.

Data came from immunoSEQ multiplex PCR; TCRdb stores just in-frame clones and leaves some out. The table includes approximately 1,500,000 clones, roughly 96% detected once. Splitting the CD4+ cells yielded a CD45RA+ naive subset and a CD45RA-negative memory subset. Comment on this clone: The sample contains more than one DNA sequence encoding this CDR3.

With 4 bases removed from V and 3 bases from J, the gap between germline ends came to 10 bases. The CDR3 has 13 residues. CDR1 is SGHRS and CDR2 is YFSETQ in the germline V gene. This chain connects TRBV5-1 to TRBJ2-5; perhaps TRBD1 as D (6 bases). Sequencing was carried out using naive CD4+ T cells sorted from blood. Specified subset: CD45RA+ positively selected. The sequence was collected from a young man in good health. The DNA for the CDR3 is TGCGCCAGCAGCCTCGGGACAAAAGAGACCCAGTACTTC. Translating gives CASSLGTKETQYF.